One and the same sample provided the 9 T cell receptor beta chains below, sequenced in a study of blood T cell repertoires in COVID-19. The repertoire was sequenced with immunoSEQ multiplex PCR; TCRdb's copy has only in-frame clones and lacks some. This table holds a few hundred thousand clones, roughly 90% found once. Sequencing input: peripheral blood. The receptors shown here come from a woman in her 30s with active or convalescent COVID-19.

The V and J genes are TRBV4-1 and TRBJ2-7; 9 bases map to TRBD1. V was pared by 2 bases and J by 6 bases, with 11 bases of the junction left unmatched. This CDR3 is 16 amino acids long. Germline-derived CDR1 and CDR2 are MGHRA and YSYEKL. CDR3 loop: CASSQSLGTGKTEQYF. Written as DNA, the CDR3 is TGCGCCAGCAGCCAATCGTTGGGGACAGGGAAGACCGAGCAGTACTTC.

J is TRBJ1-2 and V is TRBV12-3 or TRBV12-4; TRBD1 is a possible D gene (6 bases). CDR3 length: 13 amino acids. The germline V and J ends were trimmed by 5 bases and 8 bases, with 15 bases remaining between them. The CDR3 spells CASSPGHTYGYTF. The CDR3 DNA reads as TGTGCCAGCAGTCCGGGACACACTTACGGCTACACCTTC.

CDR3: CASSLAGGILQPQHF. The CDR3 nucleotides are TGCGCCAGCAGCTTGGCCGGCGGGATTCTGCAGCCCCAGCATTTT. This chain joins TRBV5-1 and TRBJ1-5; D unclear. Between the trimmed V and J ends, which lost 0 bases and 7 bases, there was a span of 14 bases. Germline assignment: CDR1 SGHRS and CDR2 YFSETQ. The CDR3 runs to 15 residues.

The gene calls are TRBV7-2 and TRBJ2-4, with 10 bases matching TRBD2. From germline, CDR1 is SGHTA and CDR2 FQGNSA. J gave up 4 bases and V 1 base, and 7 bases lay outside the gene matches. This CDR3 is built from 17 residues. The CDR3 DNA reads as TGTGCCAGCAGCTTAGTGGGTAGCGGGGGGAATAAAAACATTCAGTACTTC. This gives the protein CASSLVGSGGNKNIQYF.

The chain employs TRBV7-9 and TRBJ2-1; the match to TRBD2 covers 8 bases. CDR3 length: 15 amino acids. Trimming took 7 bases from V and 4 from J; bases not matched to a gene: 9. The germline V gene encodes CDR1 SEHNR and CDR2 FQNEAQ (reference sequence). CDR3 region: CASTQAGGGYNEQFF. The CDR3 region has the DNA TGTGCCAGCACCCAAGCGGGCGGGGGGTACAATGAGCAGTTCTTC.

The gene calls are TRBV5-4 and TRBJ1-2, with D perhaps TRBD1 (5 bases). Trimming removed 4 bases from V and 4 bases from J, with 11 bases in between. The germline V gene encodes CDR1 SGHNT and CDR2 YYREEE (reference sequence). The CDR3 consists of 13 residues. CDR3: CASSIDRSYGYTF. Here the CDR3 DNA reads TGTGCCAGCAGCATCGACAGATCCTATGGCTACACCTTC.

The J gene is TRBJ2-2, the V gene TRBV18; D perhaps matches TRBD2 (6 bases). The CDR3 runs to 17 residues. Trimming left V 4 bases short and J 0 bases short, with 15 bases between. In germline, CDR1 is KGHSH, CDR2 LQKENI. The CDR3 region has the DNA TGTGCCAGCTCACGCCTGATGACGGGGGCGAACACCGGGGAGCTGTTTTTT. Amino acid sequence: CASSRLMTGANTGELFF.

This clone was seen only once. The CDR3 DNA reads TGTGCCAGCAGCTTGACAGGGCCCTACGAGCAGTACTTC. This sequence encodes CASSLTGPYEQYF. The chain couples TRBV5-5 to TRBJ2-7; tentatively, D is TRBD1 (6 bases). The V gene lost 1 base and the J gene lost 2 bases, with 7 bases spanning the gap. CDR1 and CDR2 from the germline V gene are SGHKS and YYEKEE (reference sequence). The CDR3 sequence is 13 residues long.

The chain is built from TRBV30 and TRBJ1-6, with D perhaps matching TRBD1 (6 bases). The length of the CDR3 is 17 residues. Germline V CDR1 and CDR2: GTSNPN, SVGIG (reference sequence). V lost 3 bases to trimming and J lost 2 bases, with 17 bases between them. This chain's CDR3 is CAWRWLGQNTYNSPLHF. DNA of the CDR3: TGTGCCTGGAGGTGGCTTGGACAGAACACCTATAATTCACCCCTCCACTTT.